These 16 T cell receptor beta chains were all obtained from the same sample, sequenced in a study of T cell clonotyping in hematopoietic cell transplantation. Stated time point: recipient sample about 28 days before transplant, after cytoreduction. The repertoire was sequenced with immunoSEQ multiplex PCR; TCRdb's copy has only in-frame clones and lacks some. In the table there are 15,000 to 20,000 clones, 70% to 80% of which are singletons. Sequencing was performed on peripheral blood mononuclear cells, taken before stem cell transplant. Receptor source: a man in his sixties with acute myeloid leukemia. Some clones in this sample may be carry-over from other donors' samples.

V gene TRBV25-1 combines with J gene TRBJ1-1; TRBD1 might be the D (5 bases). Germline loops: CDR1 MGHDK, CDR2 SYGVNS. The CDR3 is 15 amino acids. Trimming shortened V by 1 base and J by 0 bases, and 9 bases separated the two germline ends. CDR3 in DNA: TGTGCCAGCAGTGAATTAGGGGCTATGAACACTGAAGCTTTCTTT. Translated: CASSELGAMNTEAFF.

This clone was observed a few times. The rearrangement uses TRBV6-7 and TRBJ2-7; D remains ambiguous. TRBV6-7 is an open reading frame whose function is uncertain. The germline V and J ends were trimmed by 2 bases and 4 bases, with 15 bases remaining between them. The CDR3 is 15 amino acids. CDR3 loop: CASSYGFLSGYEQYF. The CDR3 bases are TGTGCCAGCAGTTACGGTTTCCTCTCAGGATACGAGCAGTACTTC.

The V call is TRBV1, the J call TRBJ2-3; the D segment call TRBD2 is taken from the table without a DNA check. TRBV1 is annotated as a pseudogene. The length of the CDR3 is 16 residues. CDR3 protein: CTSTSHSGGASDTQYF. For the CDR3, the DNA is TGCACCAGCACTAGCCACAGCGGGGGGGCATCAGATACGCAGTATTTT.

Relative to its sample, this clone is medium-sized (0.01 to 0.1%). This chain connects TRBV7-8 to TRBJ1-6; 8 bases line up with TRBD1. The V and J ends lost 1 base and 8 bases, in that order; junction bases with no gene match: 4. The CDR3 sequence is 15 residues long. CDR1 is SGHVS and CDR2 is FQNEAQ in the germline V gene. For the CDR3, the DNA is TGTGCCAGCAGCTTAGACCAGGGGGCAGATTCACCCCTCCACTTT. Translating it yields CASSLDQGADSPLHF.

The V and J genes are TRBV11-3 and TRBJ1-6, with no clear D. Germline V gene lookup returns CDR1 SGHNT and CDR2 YENEEA. Between the trimmed V and J ends, which lost 4 bases and 0 bases, there was a span of 10 bases. The CDR3 loop spans 16 amino acids. The CDR3 is CASSYNRLSYNSPLHF. The CDR3 bases are TGTGCCAGCAGCTATAATCGGCTCTCCTATAATTCACCCCTCCACTTT.

This clone has only one observation. The rearrangement joins TRBV9 to TRBJ1-4; D remains ambiguous. The CDR3 loop spans 14 amino acids. Trimming shortened V by 2 bases and J by 0 bases, and 5 bases separated the two germline ends. The germline CDR1 and CDR2 sequences are SGDLS and YYNGEE. The DNA for the CDR3 is TGTGCCAGCAGCGTCCAGGCAACTAATGAAAAACTGTTTTTT. Protein product: CASSVQATNEKLFF.

The chain employs TRBV6-1 and TRBJ2-5; 13 nucleotides align to TRBD2. The V and J ends lost 6 bases and 5 bases, in that order; junction bases with no gene match: 6. Per the germline V gene, CDR1 is MNHNS and CDR2 is SASEGT. This CDR3 has 15 residues. The CDR3 sequence: CASRTTSGGAETQYF. DNA of the CDR3: TGTGCCAGCAGAACCACTAGCGGGGGGGCTGAGACCCAGTACTTC.

J is TRBJ2-7 and V is TRBV20-1, with D uncertain. The CDR3 has 11 residues. CDR1 is DFQATT and CDR2 is SNEGSKA in the germline V gene (reference sequence). V lost 1 base and J lost 3, with 4 bases in between. Here the CDR3 reads CSARGNYEQYF. The CDR3 DNA is TGCAGTGCTAGAGGAAACTACGAGCAGTACTTC.

This rearrangement joins TRBV9 to TRBJ2-3; D is ambiguous. V gave up 0 bases and J gave up 5 bases, with 7 bases separating them. Per the germline V gene, CDR1 is SGDLS and CDR2 is YYNGEE. CDR3 length equals 13 residues. In nucleotides, the CDR3 is TGTGCCAGCAGCGTAGGGCTAGAAGATACGCAGTATTTT. Protein sequence: CASSVGLEDTQYF.

The chain links TRBV9 to TRBJ2-1; 8 nucleotides line up with TRBD2. The germline V gene has CDR1 SGDLS and CDR2 YYNGEE. Losses at the gene ends were 0 bases for V and 4 bases for J; bases not matched to a gene: 12. The CDR3 loop spans 18 amino acids. In nucleotides, the CDR3 is TGTGCCAGCAGCGTAGGGGGTACCGGCGGGGGGTCTTACAATGAGCAGTTCTTC. This codes for CASSVGGTGGGSYNEQFF.

The chain links TRBV6-4 to TRBJ2-3, with TRBD2 identical over 8 bases. In germline, CDR1 is MRHNA, CDR2 SNTAGT. This CDR3 contains 15 residues. The J segment lost 1 base and the V segment lost 4 bases, leaving 4 bases of the junction unmatched. The CDR3 coding sequence is TGTGCCAGCAGTGTAACTAGCGGAGGCACAGATACGCAGTATTTT. Amino acid sequence: CASSVTSGGTDTQYF.

This clone was found once. The V gene is TRBV6-1, the J gene TRBJ2-7; no definite D call. V lost 7 bases and J 3 bases, leaving 13 bases between the germline ends. Germline-derived CDR1 and CDR2 are MNHNS and SASEGT. The CDR3 loop spans 13 amino acids. The CDR3 DNA follows: TGTGCCAGCAAGTTACCCCACCTCTACGAGCAGTACTTC. The encoded protein is CASKLPHLYEQYF.

The J gene is TRBJ2-7, the V gene TRBV7-9; a possible D gene is TRBD2 (5 bases). CDR1 SEHNR and CDR2 FQNEAQ come from the germline V gene (reference sequence). Trimming stripped 4 bases from V and 6 bases from J, with 13 bases between. The CDR3 loop spans 13 amino acids. The CDR3 here is CASSSWTFSEQYF. The CDR3 region has the DNA TGTGCCAGCAGCTCTTGGACTTTTAGCGAGCAGTACTTC.

This clone appeared a single time. This sequence joins TRBV5-1 and TRBJ1-3, with TRBD1 matching over 7 bases. There are 16 residues in the CDR3. V shed 1 base and J 4 bases; nucleotides not matched to a gene: 8. The germline gives CDR1 SGHRS, CDR2 YFSETQ. The CDR3 bases are TGCGCCAGCAGCTTGTTCGGGACAGCTCTCGGAAACACCATATATTTT. This gives the protein CASSLFGTALGNTIYF.

The table lists this clone with a few counts. V gene TRBV30 combines with J gene TRBJ2-7; 8 bases fit TRBD1. Trimming removed 3 bases from V and 3 bases from J; junction bases left unmatched: 4. Per germline, CDR1 GTSNPN and CDR2 SVGIG (reference sequence). This CDR3 has 13 residues. The CDR3 DNA reads as TGTGCCTGGAGGACAGGGGTAAACTACGAGCAGTACTTC. This gives the protein CAWRTGVNYEQYF.

This clone was seen a handful of times. The rearrangement joins TRBV19 to TRBJ2-1, with 10 bases that match TRBD2. Germline loops: CDR1 LNHDA, CDR2 SQIVND (reference sequence). V lost 3 bases, J lost 3 bases, and 5 bases stayed unmatched. CDR3 length equals 16 residues. The chain's CDR3 is CASSIGAGGVYNEQFF. The CDR3 DNA follows: TGTGCCAGTAGTATTGGAGCGGGAGGGGTCTACAATGAGCAGTTCTTC.